Presented here are 10 T cell receptor beta chains from one specimen sequenced in a study of cytomegalovirus exposure and HLA in healthy donors. 60 Vbeta and 13 Jbeta primers were used in PCR. Profiling relied on immunoSEQ multiplex PCR, and the TCRdb table lists in-frame clones only, not all of them. Here the sample spans about 94,000 clones, approximately 76% being singletons. Sequenced material: PBMCs. The receptor set was obtained from a man in his forties in good health and CMV-seropositive.

This chain connects TRBV18 to TRBJ1-2; the match to TRBD1 covers 8 bases. The germline V gene has CDR1 KGHSH and CDR2 LQKENI. CDR3 length equals 18 residues. Germline trimming cut 2 bases from V and 1 base from J; bases unmatched to any gene: 12. This CDR3 is CASSPGRLDRGGNYGYTF. CDR3 bases: TGTGCCAGCTCACCAGGTCGCCTAGACAGGGGCGGTAACTATGGCTACACCTTC.

The J gene is TRBJ1-2, the V gene TRBV2; maybe TRBD1 (5 bases). Per the germline V gene, CDR1 is SNHLY and CDR2 is FYNNEI. V shed 6 bases and J shed 4 bases, with 12 bases lying between them. This CDR3 is built from 13 residues. CDR3: CASRGEGLYGYTF. The CDR3, as DNA: TGTGCCAGCAGGGGGGAGGGTCTCTATGGCTACACCTTC.

The rearrangement joins TRBV25-1 to TRBJ1-1; D not resolved. The germline V gene has CDR1 MGHDK and CDR2 SYGVNS. The CDR3 is 12 amino acids. The V gene lost 3 bases and the J gene lost 5 bases, with 7 bases spanning the gap. CDR3 protein: CASSEGWTEAFF. The CDR3 DNA is TGTGCCAGCAGTGAGGGCTGGACTGAAGCTTTCTTT. The complete variable domain, with remaining parts taken from reference TRBV25-1 and TRBJ1-1, reads EADIYQTPRYLVIGTGKKITLECSQTMGHDKMYWYQQDPGMELHLIHYSYGVNSTEKGDLSSESTVSRIRTEHFPLTLESARPSHTSQYLCASSEGWTEAFFGQGTRLTVV.

V gene TRBV11-3 combines with J gene TRBJ2-2; 8 bases are shared with TRBD1. The germline V gene has CDR1 SGHNT and CDR2 YENEEA. With 5 bases clipped from V and 4 bases from J, the junction kept 6 bases outside the gene matches. The CDR3 contains 15 residues. The CDR3 region is CASSPTGGSTGELFF. The CDR3 coding sequence is TGTGCCAGCAGCCCTACAGGGGGGTCCACCGGGGAGCTGTTTTTT.

The V gene is TRBV5-1, the J gene TRBJ2-5; 8 bases are shared with TRBD1. This CDR3 has 15 amino acids. V lost 4 bases, J lost 2 bases, and 7 bases stayed unmatched. Per the germline V gene, CDR1 is SGHRS and CDR2 is YFSETQ. The CDR3 spells CASSLNRGTQETQYF. The CDR3 nucleotides read TGCGCCAGCAGCCTAAACAGGGGGACTCAAGAGACCCAGTACTTC.

The CDR3 DNA reads TGTGCCAGCAGCCAAGATCATGGGGGCTCTGAAGCTTTCTTT. Amino acids: CASSQDHGGSEAFF. The rearrangement uses TRBV14 and TRBJ1-1; perhaps TRBD1 as D (6 bases). The CDR3 covers 14 residues. V was cut by 0 bases and J by 6 bases, with 11 bases left in between. Germline CDR1 and CDR2: SGHDN and FVKESK.

As regards this clone: The same CDR3 arises from other DNA sequences in this sample as well. The V call is TRBV9, the J call TRBJ2-2; no firm D call. Germline CDR1 is SGDLS and CDR2 is YYNGEE. Trimming cost V 2 bases and J 1 base, with 3 bases left between them. This CDR3 is 13 amino acids long. The CDR3 region is CASSVRNTGELFF. Here the CDR3 DNA reads TGTGCCAGCAGCGTTAGGAACACCGGGGAGCTGTTTTTT.

The chain is built from TRBV5-4 and TRBJ2-1; the D is unclear. The CDR3 length is 12 residues. V lost 1 base and J lost 12, with 11 bases in between. Germline V gene sequence: CDR1 SGHNT, CDR2 YYREEE (reference sequence). The CDR3, as DNA: TGTGCCAGCAGCTTGTATGGTGGCGGGCAGTTCTTC. Amino acid sequence: CASSLYGGGQFF.

About this clone: One end of the junction does not line up with germline, which may come from a read error. This chain connects TRBV6-5 to TRBJ2-5; D is ambiguous. The CDR3 is 12 amino acids. The germline gives CDR1 MNHEY, CDR2 SVGAGI. In DNA, the CDR3 is TGTGCCAGCAGTTACCCCCAAGAGCCCCAGTACTTC. Protein product: CASSYPQEPQYF.

V and J are TRBV29-1 and TRBJ1-4; tentatively, D is TRBD1 (6 bases). The CDR3 runs 11 residues. Germline CDR1 SQVTM, CDR2 ANQGSEA. V was trimmed by 3 bases and J by 13 bases, leaving 12 bases between them. CDR3 sequence reads: CSVEDSRRLFF. The CDR3 DNA reads TGCAGCGTTGAGGACAGCCGCCGACTGTTTTTT.